This TCR beta chain was documented in a study of T cell clonality in common variable immunodeficiency. Germline-derived CDR1 and CDR2 are SGHRS and YFSETQ. The CDR3 totals 12 residues. With 2 bases removed from V and 2 bases from J, the gap between germline ends came to 4 bases. Profiled with immunoSEQ multiplex PCR; TCRdb holds only in-frame clones, not every one. This sample comprises approximately 50,000 clones, none seen once only. Many counts were recorded for this clone. The missing CDR3 end, 3 residues past where the read stops, is filled in from the germline J gene. J is TRBJ2-5 and V is TRBV5-1; D gene unclear. This TCR was recovered from a person between 18 and 75 years old in good health. Sequenced sample: peripheral blood mononuclear cells. The CDR3 here is CASSLIQETQYF. Partial CDR3 DNA: TGCGCCAGCAGCTTAATACAAGAGACC. Using reference TRBV5-1 and TRBJ2-5 for the parts outside the CDR3, the full variable domain is KAGVTQTPRYLIKTRGQQVTLSCSPISGHRSVSWYQQTPGQGLQFLFEYFSETQRNKGNFPGRFSGRQFSNSRSEMNVSTLELGDSALYLCASSLIQETQYFGPGTRLLVL.